A single sample is the source of the 16 T cell receptor beta chains below, sequenced in a study of T cells in Graves' hyperthyroidism and ophthalmopathy. RNA transcripts served as the template for amplifying TCR beta CDR3 regions. The HTBI primer set was used in a first-round RT-PCR of the TCR CDR3. In TCRdb, the multiplex PCR reads were re-called with MiXCR into one record per CDR3 protein. The top ten clones hold 73% of a sample with about 400,000 distinct CDR3 sequences, more than 20% of them seen once. Material for sequencing was blood. The origin of the receptors is a man in his forties or fifties with Graves' hyperthyroidism.

This clonotype was picked up many times. This sequence joins TRBV6-1 and TRBJ1-1, with D tentatively TRBD1 (6 bases). Germline V lookup: CDR1 MNHNS, CDR2 SASEGT. With 5 bases removed from V and 0 bases from J, the gap between germline ends came to 16 bases. The CDR3 is 16 amino acids. CDR3 sequence: CASSNWGAAMNTEAFF. CDR3 nucleotides: TGTGCCAGCAGTAACTGGGGGGCAGCGATGAACACTGAAGCTTTCTTT.

Ten or more counts support this clonotype. This chain uses TRBV27 with TRBJ1-1; no clear D gene. CDR3 length: 13 residues. Germline loops: CDR1 MNHEY, CDR2 SMNVEV (reference sequence). With 5 bases removed from V and 2 bases from J, the gap between germline ends came to 9 bases. The CDR3: CASSLDRNTEAFF. CDR3 nucleotides: TGTGCCAGCAGTCTGGACCGAAACACTGAAGCTTTCTTT.

The chain joins TRBV5-6 to TRBJ1-1; no reliable D call. Per germline, CDR1 SGHDT and CDR2 YYEEEE. V was cut by 4 bases and J by 1 base, with 11 bases left in between. The CDR3 spans 14 residues. Here the CDR3 reads CASSRTGSNTEAFF. The CDR3 DNA is TGTGCCAGCAGCCGAACGGGATCGAACACTGAAGCTTTCTTT.

J is TRBJ2-2 and V is TRBV27, with 7 bases lining up with TRBD1. Per the germline V gene, CDR1 is MNHEY and CDR2 is SMNVEV (reference sequence). The CDR3 sequence is 16 residues long. V shed 3 bases, J shed 3 bases, and the junction held 7 bases outside the gene matches. For the CDR3, the DNA is TGTGCCAGCAGTTTTTCCGGGACAGCCTACACCGGGGAGCTGTTTTTT. Amino acid sequence: CASSFSGTAYTGELFF.

This clonotype was recorded at least ten times. This may be a read error: a much more frequent sequence differs by one nucleotide. This chain joins TRBV7-9 and TRBJ2-1; D gene unclear. The length of the CDR3 is 13 residues. The germline gives CDR1 SEHNR, CDR2 FQNEAQ (reference sequence). V lost 1 base and J 5 bases, leaving 6 bases between the germline ends. CDR3 amino acids: CASSLVRNNEQFF. The DNA for the CDR3 is TGTGCCAGCAGCTTAGTCAGGAACAATGAGCAGTTCTTC.

This chain connects TRBV20-1 to TRBJ2-5, with TRBD1 matching 9 bases. Germline V gene sequence: CDR1 DFQATT, CDR2 SNEGSKA (reference sequence). V gave up 0 bases and J gave up 5 bases; unmatched junction bases: 7. CDR3 length: 15 amino acids. CDR3 protein: CSARDSDRGSETQYF. The DNA of the CDR3 is TGCAGTGCTAGAGATAGCGACAGGGGGTCGGAGACCCAGTACTTC.

A word on this clonotype: A much more abundant neighbour one base away suggests this may be a read error. The J gene is TRBJ2-3, the V gene TRBV3-1; possible D gene TRBD2, 6 bases. CDR1 LGHDT and CDR2 YNNKEL come from the germline V gene (reference sequence). The length of the CDR3 is 15 residues. Trimming took off 3 bases at V and 0 bases at J, with 10 bases between the two ends. CDR3 amino acids: CASSHGGASTDTQYF. The CDR3 region has the DNA TGTGCCAGCAGCCACGGGGGAGCAAGCACAGATACGCAGTATTTT.

This clonotype was observed at least ten times. The V and J genes are TRBV7-9 and TRBJ2-5; 7 bases agree with TRBD1. Per germline, CDR1 SEHNR and CDR2 FQNEAQ (reference sequence). Losses at the gene ends were 5 bases for V and 5 bases for J; bases not matched to a gene: 5. This CDR3 is 13 amino acids long. The CDR3 nucleotides are TGTGCCAGCAGCCCTAGGGGGCCCGAGACCCAGTACTTC. This gives the protein CASSPRGPETQYF. Filled out from reference TRBV7-9 and TRBJ2-5, the complete variable domain reads DTGVSQNPRHKITKRGQNVTFRCDPISEHNRLYWYRQTLGQGPEFLTYFQNEAQLEKSRLLSDRFSAERPKGSFSTLEIQRTEQGDSAMYLCASSPRGPETQYFGPGTRLLVL.

This clonotype was counted ten times or more. This sequence joins TRBV12-3 or TRBV12-4 and TRBJ2-3; 8 bases fit TRBD2. This CDR3 spans 15 amino acids. Germline trimming cut 6 bases from V and 1 base from J; bases unmatched to any gene: 6. CDR3 loop: CASSQGLVGTDTQYF. The CDR3 DNA follows: TGTGCCAGCAGCCAGGGACTAGTCGGCACAGATACGCAGTATTTT.

V usage is TRBV18 and J usage is TRBJ2-7, with D possibly TRBD1 on 5 matching bases. V dropped 2 bases and J dropped 3 bases, with 11 bases sitting between them. Germline V lookup: CDR1 KGHSH, CDR2 LQKENI. This CDR3 spans 14 amino acids. CDR3 region: CASSPEQVSYEQYF. CDR3 bases: TGTGCCAGCTCACCAGAACAGGTTAGCTACGAGCAGTACTTC.

V and J are TRBV2 and TRBJ2-3, with 11 bases matching TRBD2. V lost 6 bases to trimming and J lost 1 base; unmatched junction nucleotides: 3. CDR3 size: 15 residues. The germline gives CDR1 SNHLY, CDR2 FYNNEI. Written as DNA, the CDR3 is TGTGCCAGCAGAAAACTAGCGGGGGGCACAGATACGCAGTATTTT. Protein sequence: CASRKLAGGTDTQYF.

At least ten counts were recorded for this clonotype. This chain uses TRBV2 with TRBJ2-7; TRBD1 aligns across 9 bases. CDR1 and CDR2 (germline): SNHLY, FYNNEI. Trimming cost V 10 bases and J 7 bases; bases outside gene matches: 8. This CDR3 has 12 amino acids. The CDR3 here is CATKQGAREQYF. As DNA, the CDR3 is TGTGCCACCAAACAGGGGGCTCGGGAGCAGTACTTC.

This clonotype turned up a few times. This sequence joins TRBV28 and TRBJ2-5; D gene ambiguous. Trimming shortened V by 1 base and J by 5 bases, and 5 bases separated the two germline ends. Germline assignment: CDR1 MDHEN and CDR2 SYDVKM. This CDR3 has 12 residues. CDR3 bases: TGTGCCAGCAGTTTATTATGGGAGACCCAGTACTTC. Protein product: CASSLLWETQYF.

The gene calls are TRBV19 and TRBJ1-5; D ambiguous. Trimming removed 5 bases from V and 4 bases from J, with 15 bases in between. CDR1 and CDR2 (germline): LNHDA, SQIVND (reference sequence). This CDR3 has 15 amino acids. In DNA form, the CDR3 reads TGTGCCAGTAGTCTTGGGGAGGCCCCAAATCAGCCCCAGCATTTT. It yields the protein CASSLGEAPNQPQHF.

Comments on this clonotype: This may be a read error: a much more frequent sequence differs by one nucleotide. This sequence joins TRBV18 and TRBJ1-1; 8 bases align to TRBD1. Looked up from germline, CDR1 is KGHSH and CDR2 is LQKENI. The CDR3 consists of 13 residues. DNA of the CDR3: TGTGCCAGCAGGACAGGGAGGCAAAATGAAGCTTCCTTT. Translated: CASRTGRQNEASF.

The rearrangement links TRBV24-1 to TRBJ2-7; maybe TRBD2 (6 bases). Germline lookup yields CDR1 KGHDR and CDR2 SFDVKD. The CDR3 is 13 amino acids. The germline V and J ends were trimmed by 9 bases and 2 bases, with 13 bases remaining between them. DNA of the CDR3: TGTGCCACCGCGGGAAGCTCCCCCTACGAGCAGTACTTC. Translating gives CATAGSSPYEQYF.